This T cell receptor beta chain is from a study of T cell responses to AZD1222 COVID-19 vaccine (dated by TCRdb to 2020 to 2023). As for the study more broadly: A total of just over 230 trial participants underwent TCR sequencing, of whom 207 had received two doses of AZD1222 and some 25 had received two doses of the MenACWY control vaccine. Enrollment into the trials was organized by age into subgroups of 18-55, 56-69 and 70-plus years, and those subgroups contained roughly 160, 29 and 62 TCR-sequenced participants, respectively. General conclusions and limits of the study: Most participants were white British and females outnumbered males, and the authors suggested that clonal diversity may have been underestimated. Because no samples from the day 14 peak response were available, repertoires could be characterized only after the peak T cell response. Nearly half of unique spike-specific TCRs reportedly recognized epitopes outside regions mutated in the B.1.351 and B.1.1.7 variants. In the small 56-69-year group, the increase in depth fell short of significance, most likely because of low power. Conclusions about previously exposed vaccinees are limited because only 6 or 7 AZD1222 recipients were SARS-CoV-2 seropositive at baseline. Spike-specific TCR breadth and depth rose significantly after two AZD1222 doses compared with day 0 and with MenACWY recipients. Vaccine-associated CD4 TCRs spanned the whole spike protein, with dominant responses in regions 160-218 and 743-854.

On this clone: The clone's antigen remains unknown. Qualities for individual bases were not recorded, and no much larger clone is one base off.

The CDR3 runs 15 residues from the cysteine to the phenylalanine. Only the CDR3 DNA is retained, 45 bases long and in frame from the first base. The germline V gene (reference sequence) supplies CDR1 LGHDT and CDR2 YNNKEL. Trimming costs V 2 bases and J 0 bases, and their ends lie 7 bases apart. The CDR3 regions of human TCRbeta chains were subjected to immunosequencing. The study's own analysis went as follows. Repertoire TCRs were matched against a reference library of SARS-CoV-2-specific TCRs generated with the MIRA antigen-specificity platform. Breadth was defined as the fraction of unique TCRs that were SARS-CoV-2-associated, and depth was defined as the fraction of total T cells that were SARS-CoV-2-associated. Using the MIRA data, every spike-specific TCR was mapped to the spike region that the TCR reacted to and assigned to either a CD4 or a CD8 class. Log10-transformed breadth and depth values were compared by one-way ANOVA with Sidak's multiple comparisons tests. TCRdb re-hosts the immuneACCESS table, in-frame sequences only. Its copies lack some clones; in the studies checked, an unresolved V gene accounts for under half of them, and the cause for the rest is not known. Clonal size and the V and J genes are those of that table, whereas D and trimming came from the DNA. Counted in this sample were 100,000 to 130,000 clones; roughly nine tenths of them appeared once. The ten largest account for less than 4% of the sample.

Per the publication, the time point label means: baseline before first vaccination. What this sample's treatment or condition label stands for: meningococcal conjugate vaccine given as trial control. The vaccinee samples were drawn from two UK trials, COV001 and COV002, one of which was a single-blind randomized controlled phase 2/3 trial testing AZD1222 (ChAdOx1 nCoV-19) in healthy adults. For TCRbeta chain sequencing, PBMC samples from trial participants were taken at day 0 and at day 28 after the second dose. The sequencing used peripheral blood, collected on day 0 of MenACWY control vaccination. The TCR was taken from an adult in good health. Here the chain combines TRBV3-1 (or the pseudogene TRBV3-2) and TRBJ1-4; the D region possibly corresponds to TRBD1 (5 bases align). The CDR3 protein sequence reads: CASSQPGATNEKLFF. The nucleotides are TGTGCCAGCAGCCAACCGGGGGCAACTAATGAAAAACTGTTTTTT.